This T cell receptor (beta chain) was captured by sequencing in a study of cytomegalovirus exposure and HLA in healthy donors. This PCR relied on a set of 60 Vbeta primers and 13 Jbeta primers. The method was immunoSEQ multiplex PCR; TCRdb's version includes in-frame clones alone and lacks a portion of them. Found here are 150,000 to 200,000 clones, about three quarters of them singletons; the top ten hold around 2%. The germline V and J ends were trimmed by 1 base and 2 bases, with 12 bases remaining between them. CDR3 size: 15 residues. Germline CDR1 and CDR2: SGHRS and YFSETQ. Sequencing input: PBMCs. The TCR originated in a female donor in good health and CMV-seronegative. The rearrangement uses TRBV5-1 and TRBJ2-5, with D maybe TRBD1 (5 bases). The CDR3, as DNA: TGCGCCAGCAGCTTGATGACTGGGGCACAAGAGACCCAGTACTTC. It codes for CASSLMTGAQETQYF.